This section outlines one T cell receptor beta chain sequence together with its context. Its target is unknown. This sample is drawn from a study of T cell repertoires in cytomegalovirus infection. On the study more broadly: Matching HLA type, along with CMV infection, was indicated by public TCR beta signatures. Study-level points and caveats: HLA-C-restricted, CMV-specific TCR beta clonotypes were dominant ex vivo.

TCRdb re-called the reads with MiXCR, one entry per CDR3 protein. The sample records 84,000 or so distinct CDR3 sequences, about half being singletons. The CDR3 covers 15 residues. Looked up from germline, CDR1 is MGHRA and CDR2 is YSYEKL. Trimming shortened V by 4 bases and J by 1 base, and 13 bases separated the two germline ends. The V gene is TRBV4-1, the J gene TRBJ1-1; TRBD1 is a possible D gene (5 bases). The TCR was taken from a human donor in good health (CMV status not recorded). Some clones in this sample may be carry-over from other donors' samples. Here the sequenced sample was CD8+ T cells from cultured PBMCs, taken from culture after CMV antigen stimulation. The CDR3: CASSPRRGANTEAFF. In nucleotides, the CDR3 is TGCGCCAGCAGCCCGAGGAGGGGTGCGAACACTGAAGCTTTCTTT.